This TCR beta chain was sequenced for a study of T-cell memory formation after mild COVID-19. This clonotype was seen ten or more times. Its cognate antigen is unknown. Trimming pared 1 base from V and 3 bases from J, leaving 7 bases between. The germline V gene encodes CDR1 LGHNA and CDR2 YNFKEQ. The CDR3 is 13 amino acids. MiXCR, run by TCRdb on the 5' RACE reads, gives a single entry per CDR3 protein. Of some 120,000 distinct CDR3 sequences listed, around 6.3% are singletons. General observations from the study: Nothing showed for sure that second-wave clones peaking on day 37 were SARS-CoV-2 specific.

The sequence came from an adult woman who had mild COVID-19 (a few samples of this study predate the infection). Cell type and time point are not known. Sequencing input: PBMCs or a T cell subset sorted from them (not recorded which). The chain couples TRBV4-2 to TRBJ2-7; no reliable D call. For the CDR3, the DNA is TGTGCCAGCAGCCAAGCCCGTGACTACGAGCAGTACTTC. It codes for CASSQARDYEQYF.